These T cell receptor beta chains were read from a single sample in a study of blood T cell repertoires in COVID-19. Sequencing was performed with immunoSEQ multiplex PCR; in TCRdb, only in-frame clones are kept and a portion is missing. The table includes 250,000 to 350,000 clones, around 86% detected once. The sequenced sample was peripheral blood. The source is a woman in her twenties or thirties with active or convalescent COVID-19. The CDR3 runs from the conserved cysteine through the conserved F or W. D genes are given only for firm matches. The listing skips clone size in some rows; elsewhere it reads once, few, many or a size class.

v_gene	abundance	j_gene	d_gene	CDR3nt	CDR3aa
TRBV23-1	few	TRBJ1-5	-	TGCGCCAGCAAGCCCATTGCACCCCAGCATTTT	CASKPIAPQHF
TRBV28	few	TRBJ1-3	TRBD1	TGTGCCAGCAAACCACCGGGACAGGGTGTAAACACCATATATTTT	CASKPPGQGVNTIYF
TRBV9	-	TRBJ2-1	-	TGTGCCAGCAGCGTAGGCCCCCTCGGACAGTCAAATGAGCAGTTCTTC	CASSVGPLGQSNEQFF
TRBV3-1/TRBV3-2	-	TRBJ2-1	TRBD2	TGTGCCAGCAGCCCTCGGGCTAGCGGGGCCAATGAGCAGTTCTTC	CASSPRASGANEQFF
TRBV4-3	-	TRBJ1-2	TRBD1	TGCGCCAGCAGCACGACCAGGGGGCCCATCTATGGCTACACCTTC	CASSTTRGPIYGYTF
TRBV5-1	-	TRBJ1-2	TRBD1	TGCGCCAGCAGCTTGGAGGCAGGGGGATATGGCTACACCTTC	CASSLEAGGYGYTF
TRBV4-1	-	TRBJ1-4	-	TGCGCCAGCAGCCAAACAGGGTGGAATGAAAAACTGTTTTTT	CASSQTGWNEKLFF
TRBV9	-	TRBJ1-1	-	TGTGCCAGCAGCGTAGCGGTAAACACTGAAGCTTTCTTT	CASSVAVNTEAFF
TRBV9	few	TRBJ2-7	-	TGTGCCAGCAGCCCCAGTGGCACAGCCCAAATCTACGAGCAGTACTTC	CASSPSGTAQIYEQYF
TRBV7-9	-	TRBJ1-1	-	TGTGCCAGCAGCTCCCTGGGGGGGGGCACTGAAGCTTTCTTT	CASSSLGGGTEAFF
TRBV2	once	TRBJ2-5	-	TGTGCCAGCAGTGAAGGGCAGGGTCCCCAAGAGACCCAGTACTTC	CASSEGQGPQETQYF
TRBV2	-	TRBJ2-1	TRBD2	TGTGCCAGCAGTGAGGCTCGGCTAGCGGGGTCCAATGAGCAGTTCTTC	CASSEARLAGSNEQFF
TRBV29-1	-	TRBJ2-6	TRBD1	TGCAGCGTTACAGGGGGTGAAAACTCTGGGGCCAACGTCCTGACTTTC	CSVTGGENSGANVLTF
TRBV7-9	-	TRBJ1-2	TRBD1	TGTGCCAGCAGCGCACAGGGGTACTATGGCTACACCTTC	CASSAQGYYGYTF
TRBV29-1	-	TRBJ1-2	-	TGCAGCGTTGAAGTAGGGGTTCAGAACTATGGCTACACCTTC	CSVEVGVQNYGYTF
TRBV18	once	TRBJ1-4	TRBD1	TGTGCCAGCTCTCGTCAGGGGGAAGGTGAAAAACTGTTTTTT	CASSRQGEGEKLFF
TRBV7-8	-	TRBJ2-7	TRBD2	TGTGCCAGCAGCTTAGTTGCGGGGGACTTCTACGAGCAGTACTTC	CASSLVAGDFYEQYF
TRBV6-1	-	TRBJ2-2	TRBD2	TGTGCCAGCAGTGAAAGGGCCTGGGAGGGCTCCACCGGGGAGCTGTTTTTT	CASSERAWEGSTGELFF
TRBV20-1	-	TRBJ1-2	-	TGCAGTGCTAGGGCTACTAGCGGCTACACCTTC	CSARATSGYTF
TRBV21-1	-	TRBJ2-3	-	TGTGCCAGCAGCCCCAATATAGAGGGATGGACAGATACGCAGTATTTT	CASSPNIEGWTDTQYF
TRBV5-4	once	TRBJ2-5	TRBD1	TGTGCCAGCGGCCCTGGGGACAGAAAAGAGACCCAGTACTTC	CASGPGDRKETQYF
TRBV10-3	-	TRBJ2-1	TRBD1	TGTGCCATCAGTGACGGGACAGGGCGCAATGAGCAGTTCTTC	CAISDGTGRNEQFF
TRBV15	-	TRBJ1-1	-	TGTGCCACCAGCGCCGCGGGAGACACTGAAGCTTTCTTT	CATSAAGDTEAFF
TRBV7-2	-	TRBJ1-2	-	TGTGCCAGCAGTCAAGGGGCCCATGGCTACACCTTC	CASSQGAHGYTF
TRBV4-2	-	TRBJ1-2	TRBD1	TGTGCCAGCAGCCAATCCTCTGGACAGGGACCCGTAGTGGGGGGCTACACCTTC	CASSQSSGQGPVVGGYTF
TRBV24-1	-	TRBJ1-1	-	TGTGCCACCAGTGATCACAGCAACACTGAAGCTTTCTTT	CATSDHSNTEAFF
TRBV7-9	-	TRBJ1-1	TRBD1	TGTGCCAGCAGCCTTGGGACAGAGAACACTGAAGCTTTCTTT	CASSLGTENTEAFF
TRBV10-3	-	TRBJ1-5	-	TGTGCCATCAGTGACAAACTCAATCAGCCCCAGCATTTT	CAISDKLNQPQHF
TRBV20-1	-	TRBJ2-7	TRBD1	TGCAGTGCTAGTCGGTGGCAGGGGGCCCACGAGCAGTACTTC	CSASRWQGAHEQYF
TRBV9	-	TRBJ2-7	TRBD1	TGTGCCAGCAGCCTGACAGGGAACCACGAGCAGTACTTC	CASSLTGNHEQYF
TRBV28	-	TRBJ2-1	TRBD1	TGTGCCAGCCAGTATCTCCGAGGGACAGGGTTGGGCAATGAGCAGTTCTTC	CASQYLRGTGLGNEQFF
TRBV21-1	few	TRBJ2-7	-	TGTGCCAGCAACAGAGGGACAGGGGAACTCTACGAGCAGTACTTC	CASNRGTGELYEQYF
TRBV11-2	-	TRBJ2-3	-	TGTGCCAGCAGCTTACCAAGGGGATACACAGATACGCAGTATTTT	CASSLPRGYTDTQYF
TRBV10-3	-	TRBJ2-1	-	TGTGCCATGTCTCCTGACAACTACAATGAGCAGTTCTTC	CAMSPDNYNEQFF
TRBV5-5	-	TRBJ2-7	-	TGTGCCAGCAGCTTGGAACCGAGCTCCTACGAGCAGTACTTC	CASSLEPSSYEQYF
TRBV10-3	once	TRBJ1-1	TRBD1	TGTGCCATCAGAGACAGGGGAGGAGCCACTGAAGCTTTCTTT	CAIRDRGGATEAFF
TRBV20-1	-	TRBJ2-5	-	TGCAGTGTGGAGAGGCAAGAGACCCAGTACTTC	CSVERQETQYF
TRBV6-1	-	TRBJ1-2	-	TGTGCCAGCAGTGAATGGCGGGGCTTCAACTATGGCTACACCTTC	CASSEWRGFNYGYTF
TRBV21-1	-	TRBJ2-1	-	TGTGCCAGCACCACGCACCGCGGACTAGCGGGGTTCTCCTACAATGAGCAGTTCTTC	CASTTHRGLAGFSYNEQFF
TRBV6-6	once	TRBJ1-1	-	TGTGCCAGCAGGAGAGAGGGTGGAGAAGCTTTCTTT	CASRREGGEAFF
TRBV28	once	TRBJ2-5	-	TGTGCCAGCAGTTTATTCGGGGAAGGAGAGACCCAGTACTTC	CASSLFGEGETQYF
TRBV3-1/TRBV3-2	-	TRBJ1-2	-	TGTGCCAGCAGCCACTCGGACAGCAACTATGGCTACACCTTC	CASSHSDSNYGYTF
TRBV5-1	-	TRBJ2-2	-	TGCGCCAGCAGCTTGGCCCAGAACACCGGGGAGCTGTTTTTT	CASSLAQNTGELFF
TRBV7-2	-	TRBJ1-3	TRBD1	TGTGCCAGCAGCTTAGGGGACAGCACCCCCGGAAACACCATATATTTT	CASSLGDSTPGNTIYF
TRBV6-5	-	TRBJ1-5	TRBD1	TGTGCCAGCACCAGAGGGGGCTCGAATCAGCCCCAGCATTTT	CASTRGGSNQPQHF
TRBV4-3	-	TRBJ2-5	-	TGCGCCAGCAGCCTTGGTAGGGGCCGCGGAGAGACCCAGTACTTC	CASSLGRGRGETQYF
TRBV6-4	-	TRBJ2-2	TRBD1	TGTGCCAGCAGTCCAGGACAGGGGGCCGGCACCGGGGAGCTGTTTTTT	CASSPGQGAGTGELFF
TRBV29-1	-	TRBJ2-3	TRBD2	TGCAGCGTTGAGTCAGCAGGAACGGGGGGAGTTGAAACAGATACGCAGTATTTT	CSVESAGTGGVETDTQYF
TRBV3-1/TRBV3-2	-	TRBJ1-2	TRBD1	TGTGCCAGCAGCCAAGGACAGGGGGGCGGCTACACCTTC	CASSQGQGGGYTF